These 16 T cell receptor beta chains were all obtained from the same sample, sequenced in a study of T cell changes during pregnancy in multiple sclerosis. The table came from immunoSEQ multiplex PCR; TCRdb's copy has only in-frame clones and leaves some out. The data contain under 95,000 clones, around 92% of them singletons. The source was peripheral blood, collected after pregnancy. Receptors originate from a female donor in good health, enrolled as a control in a pregnancy study.

The chain uses TRBV5-4 and TRBJ1-2; 7 bases fit TRBD1. The CDR3 is made up of 15 amino acids. J was trimmed by 3 bases and V by 4 bases; bases with no gene match: 9. The germline V gene encodes CDR1 SGHNT and CDR2 YYREEE (reference sequence). The CDR3 is CASSQGDSQYYGYTF. In DNA form, the CDR3 reads TGTGCCAGCAGCCAAGGGGACAGCCAGTACTATGGCTACACCTTC.

The J gene is TRBJ2-7, the V gene TRBV7-9, with 7 bases fitting TRBD1. Per germline, CDR1 SEHNR and CDR2 FQNEAQ (reference sequence). V was pared by 4 bases and J by 1 base, with 7 bases of the junction left unmatched. The CDR3 runs to 15 residues. The DNA of the CDR3 is TGTGCCAGCAGCTACGGGACAGCTCAATCCTACGAGCAGTACTTC. Translated, it gives CASSYGTAQSYEQYF.

The gene calls are TRBV7-3 and TRBJ2-1, with 10 nucleotides matching TRBD2. The germline V gene has CDR1 SGHTA and CDR2 FQGTGA. The trim removed 3 bases at V and 7 bases at J, leaving 6 bases unmatched. This CDR3 contains 15 residues. CDR3 loop: CASSFQRGGRNEQFF. The DNA for the CDR3 is TGTGCCAGCAGCTTCCAGCGGGGGGGCCGGAATGAGCAGTTCTTC.

The J gene is TRBJ2-7, the V gene TRBV4-2, with TRBD1 identical over 10 bases. V gave up 5 bases and J gave up 4 bases; unmatched junction bases: 11. The germline V gene encodes CDR1 LGHNA and CDR2 YNFKEQ. This CDR3 contains 16 residues. CDR3 DNA sequence: TGTGCCAGCAGCTTTCAAGACGGACAGGGGGGGTACGAGCAGTACTTC. This sequence encodes CASSFQDGQGGYEQYF.

V is TRBV10-2 and J is TRBJ2-1, with 8 bases aligning to TRBD2. Germline CDR1 is WSHSY and CDR2 is SAAADI. V shed 8 bases, J shed 6 bases, and the junction held 3 bases outside the gene matches. The CDR3 totals 12 residues. This CDR3 reads CASRGGSNEQFF. The CDR3 bases are TGCGCCAGCCGGGGGGGGTCCAATGAGCAGTTCTTC.

This chain links TRBV18 with TRBJ2-7, with 9 bases identical to TRBD2. The J segment lost 6 bases and the V segment lost 6 bases, leaving 3 bases of the junction unmatched. The CDR3 loop spans 12 amino acids. Looked up from germline, CDR1 is KGHSH and CDR2 is LQKENI. As DNA, the CDR3 is TGTGCCAGCTCCCGGACTAGCGCCGAGCAGTACTTC. It encodes CASSRTSAEQYF. The full variable domain, with the rest looked up from reference TRBV18 and TRBJ2-7, is NAGVMQNPRHLVRRRGQEARLRCSPMKGHSHVYWYRQLPEEGLKFMVYLQKENIIDESGMPKERFSAEFPKEGPSILRIQQVVRGDSAAYFCASSRTSAEQYFGPGTRLTVT.

The J gene is TRBJ2-7, the V gene TRBV14, with TRBD1 as a possible D gene (6 bases). V shed 5 bases and J shed 7 bases, with 21 bases lying between them. This CDR3 comprises 15 residues. Germline V gene sequence: CDR1 SGHDN, CDR2 FVKESK. CDR3 loop: CASSARSDRLGEQYF. The CDR3 DNA follows: TGTGCCAGCAGCGCCCGGTCCGACAGGCTTGGGGAGCAGTACTTC.

J is TRBJ1-2 and V is TRBV18, with D possibly matching TRBD1 (5 bases). Trimming removed 3 bases at V and 4 bases at J, with 9 bases between. This CDR3 comprises 13 residues. Germline lookup yields CDR1 KGHSH and CDR2 LQKENI. DNA of the CDR3: TGTGCCAGCTCACCGGCGGGGGGCTATGGCTACACCTTC. The encoded protein is CASSPAGGYGYTF.

This chain joins TRBV7-3 and TRBJ1-5; TRBD1 matches at 7 bases. V trimming: 2 bases; J trimming: 8 bases; junction bases outside the gene matches: 15. The germline V gene has CDR1 SGHTA and CDR2 FQGTGA. This CDR3 is built from 17 residues. The CDR3 is CASSLGALDRVRKPQHF. In DNA, the CDR3 is TGTGCCAGCAGCTTAGGCGCCCTCGACAGGGTGCGGAAGCCCCAGCATTTT.

The CDR3 loop reads CASSMSGVFTDTQYF. The CDR3 region has the DNA TGTGCCAGCAGCATGAGCGGGGTCTTCACAGATACGCAGTATTTT. V gene TRBV7-2 combines with J gene TRBJ2-3; TRBD2 matches 7 bases. J gave up 2 bases and V 5 bases, and 7 bases lay outside the gene matches. The length of the CDR3 is 15 residues. The germline V gene encodes CDR1 SGHTA and CDR2 FQGNSA.

This clone was counted once. The gene calls are TRBV4-3 and TRBJ2-2, with 9 bases that match TRBD1. V shed 6 bases, J shed 3 bases, and the junction held 8 bases outside the gene matches. CDR1 is LGHNA and CDR2 is YSLEER in the germline V gene. The CDR3 spans 16 residues. CDR3 amino acids: CASSTTGGAYTGELFF. CDR3 in DNA: TGCGCCAGCAGTACTACAGGGGGCGCGTACACCGGGGAGCTGTTTTTT.

The rearrangement uses TRBV7-2 and TRBJ1-5, with D unresolved. CDR1 is SGHTA and CDR2 is FQGNSA in the germline V gene. Trimming stripped 0 bases from V and 6 bases from J, with 15 bases between. The length of the CDR3 is 16 residues. The CDR3 region has the DNA TGTGCCAGCAGCTTAGCGTTTGGGGAGTACAGTCAGCCCCAGCATTTT. Protein product: CASSLAFGEYSQPQHF.

The rearrangement joins TRBV4-3 to TRBJ1-4; D call uncertain. The V end was cut by 4 bases, the J end by 8 bases, with 17 bases between. The CDR3 is 15 residues long. Germline V gene lookup returns CDR1 LGHNA and CDR2 YSLEER. The CDR3, as DNA: TGCGCCAGCAGCCTAATAAGGGCAGCGGGGGAAAAACTGTTTTTT. It encodes CASSLIRAAGEKLFF.

The chain couples TRBV12-5 to TRBJ1-6, with unresolved D. V lost 1 base to trimming and J lost 9 bases, with 4 bases between them. CDR1 LGHNT and CDR2 FRNRAP come from the germline V gene. The CDR3 extends over 12 amino acids. CDR3 loop: CASGLGGSPLHF. The CDR3 DNA sequence: TGTGCTAGTGGTTTGGGAGGTTCACCCCTCCACTTT. Full variable domain (outside the CDR3, taken from reference TRBV12-5 and TRBJ1-6): DARVTQTPRHKVTEMGQEVTMRCQPILGHNTVFWYRQTMMQGLELLAYFRNRAPLDDSGMPKDRFSAEMPDATLATLKIQPSEPRDSAVYFCASGLGGSPLHFGNGTRLTVT.

This sequence joins TRBV5-1 and TRBJ2-5, with 11 bases identical to TRBD1. This CDR3 has 18 amino acids. The V segment lost 0 bases and the J segment 0 bases; nucleotides outside the gene matches: 7. Germline values: CDR1 SGHRS, CDR2 YFSETQ. In DNA, the CDR3 is TGCGCCAGCAGCTTGGGCAGAGGGACAGGGGGTCACCAAGAGACCCAGTACTTC. Translating gives CASSLGRGTGGHQETQYF.

This clone was seen only a few times. The chain couples TRBV6-5 to TRBJ1-2, with TRBD1 as a possible D gene (5 bases). The CDR3 loop spans 11 amino acids. The germline V gene encodes CDR1 MNHEY and CDR2 SVGAGI. The V end lost 10 bases, the J end lost 4 bases, and 10 bases lay between the germline ends. The chain's CDR3 is CATRQLYGYTF. The CDR3 coding sequence is TGTGCCACCCGACAGCTCTATGGCTACACCTTC.